The entry below describes one T cell receptor (beta chain). Data came from immunoSEQ multiplex PCR; TCRdb stores just in-frame clones and leaves some out. The sample lists about 23,000 clones; around 91% were seen once. Stated time point: peripheral blood 6 weeks after treatment start. Patients had locally advanced or metastatic urothelial carcinoma. The data belong to a study of PD-L1 blockade in urothelial cancer. The wider study: Samples came from 3 weeks, at the second dose, and 6 weeks into treatment.

This TCR was sampled from a woman aged 60-70 years with urothelial cancer. The sequencing used PBMCs, collected around atezolizumab (anti-PD-L1) treatment.

This CDR3 is CASSKWDRGRSGSSYNEQFF. The CDR3 nucleotides read TGTGCCAGCAGCAAATGGGACAGGGGGCGTAGCGGCAGCTCCTACAATGAGCAGTTCTTC. The chain uses TRBV21-1 and TRBJ2-1; the DNA was not compared with TRBD1, the D call given in the table. TRBV21-1 is annotated as a pseudogene. The CDR3 contains 20 residues.